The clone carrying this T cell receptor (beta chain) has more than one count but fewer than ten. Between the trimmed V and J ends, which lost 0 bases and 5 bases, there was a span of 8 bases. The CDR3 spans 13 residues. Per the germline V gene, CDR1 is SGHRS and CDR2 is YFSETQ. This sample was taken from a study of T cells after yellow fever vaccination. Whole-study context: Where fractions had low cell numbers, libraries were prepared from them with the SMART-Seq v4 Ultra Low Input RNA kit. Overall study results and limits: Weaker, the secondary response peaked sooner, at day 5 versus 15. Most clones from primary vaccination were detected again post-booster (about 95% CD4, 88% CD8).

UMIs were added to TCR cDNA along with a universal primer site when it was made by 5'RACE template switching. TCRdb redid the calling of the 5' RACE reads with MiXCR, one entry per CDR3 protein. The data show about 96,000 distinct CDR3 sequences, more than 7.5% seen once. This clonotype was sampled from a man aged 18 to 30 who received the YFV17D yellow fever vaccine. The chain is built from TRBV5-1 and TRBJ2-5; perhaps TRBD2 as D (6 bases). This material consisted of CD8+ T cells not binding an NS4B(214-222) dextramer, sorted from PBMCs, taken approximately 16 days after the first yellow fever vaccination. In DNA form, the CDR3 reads TGCGCCAGCAGCTTGGAGGCGGGGGAGACCCAGTACTTC. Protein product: CASSLEAGETQYF. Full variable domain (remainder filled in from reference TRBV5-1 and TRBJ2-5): KAGVTQTPRYLIKTRGQQVTLSCSPISGHRSVSWYQQTPGQGLQFLFEYFSETQRNKGNFPGRFSGRQFSNSRSEMNVSTLELGDSALYLCASSLEAGETQYFGPGTRLLVL.